This T cell receptor beta chain was recorded in a study of early T cells in non-severe SARS-CoV-2 infection. Looking at the study overall: Alpha and beta chains were unpaired, from unsorted whole-blood bulk RNA. Study findings and constraints: VDJdb matches were skewed toward anti-spike CD8 T cell responses.

The CDR3 sequence is 14 residues long. The germline V gene encodes CDR1 MNHEY and CDR2 SVGEGT. V was pared by 6 bases and J by 6 bases, with 17 bases between. As part of library construction, unique molecular identifiers were attached to individual cDNA molecules. From the 5' RACE reads, TCRdb called clonotypes with MiXCR, one entry per CDR3 protein. The sample lists around 80,000 distinct CDR3 sequences, roughly an eighth seen once, with about 1.5% in the top ten. Turning to this clonotype: Its antigen is unknown.

The rearrangement joins TRBV6-2 or TRBV6-3 to TRBJ1-2; no clear D. Input material: whole blood. The source of this sequence is an adult who was a healthcare worker with PCR-confirmed SARS-CoV-2 infection or an uninfected control (not recorded which). The CDR3 protein is CASRPTDTGHGYTF. CDR3 sequence (DNA): TGTGCCAGCAGACCCACTGACACCGGACATGGCTACACCTTC.